Listed below are T cell receptor beta chains from one sample, sequenced in a study of a mutant IDH1 vaccine in newly diagnosed glioma. Measured with immunoSEQ multiplex PCR; TCRdb has only the in-frame clones, and not every one. The table lists around 120,000 clones, roughly 75% of them singletons. These receptors lack a known antigen. The sample consisted of PBMCs, taken from a glioma patient whose treatment included an IDH1 peptide vaccine. These receptors were obtained from a man between 40 and 49 years old with glioma. Both conserved end residues are part of each CDR3. The D gene is left open where the match is weak. The size of a clone is reported for some rows only, either as once, few or many, or as a class for expanded clones.

DNA: TGTGCCAGCAGCTTAGAACTGGGGATGAACACTGAAGCTTTCTTT
CDR3: CASSLELGMNTEAFF
size: .
V: TRBV7-9
length: 15
D: .
J: TRBJ1-1

DNA: TGTGCCTGGAGTCCCCCGGGGTATGGGGGTCTGAACACTGAAGCTTTCTTT
CDR3: CAWSPPGYGGLNTEAFF
size: few
V: TRBV30
length: 17
D: .
J: TRBJ1-1

DNA: TGCGCCAGCAGCCAACTTCCTACAGGGCGAGGCAATCAGCCCCAGCATTTT
CDR3: CASSQLPTGRGNQPQHF
size: .
V: TRBV4-1
length: 17
D: .
J: TRBJ1-5

DNA: TGTGCCAGCAGCTTAGCTGGCTCTCGCACCGGGGAGCTGTTTTTT
CDR3: CASSLAGSRTGELFF
size: few
V: TRBV5-5
length: 15
D: .
J: TRBJ2-2

DNA: TGTGCCAGCAGTTCCCTAGCGGGGGGAGATACGCAGTATTTT
CDR3: CASSSLAGGDTQYF
size: .
V: TRBV27
length: 14
D: TRBD2
J: TRBJ2-3

DNA: TGTGCCAGCAGCTGGCCAGTTGGCGGGGCCACCTACGAGCAGTACTTC
CDR3: CASSWPVGGATYEQYF
size: .
V: TRBV7-2
length: 16
D: .
J: TRBJ2-7

DNA: TGTGCCTGGACAGCGGGGGGCACAGATACGCAGTATTTT
CDR3: CAWTAGGTDTQYF
size: .
V: TRBV30
length: 13
D: TRBD2
J: TRBJ2-3

DNA: TGCGCCAGCAGCTGGGACAGGGGGAACACTGAAGCTTTCTTT
CDR3: CASSWDRGNTEAFF
size: once
V: TRBV5-1
length: 14
D: TRBD1
J: TRBJ1-1

DNA: TGTGCCAGCAGCTTAGTTGGCAGATCAACTAATGAAAAACTGTTTTTT
CDR3: CASSLVGRSTNEKLFF
size: .
V: TRBV7-2
length: 16
D: .
J: TRBJ1-4

DNA: TGTGCCAGCAGCTTATCCCCGCCGGGGAGCGGGGGGGCACCATACAATGAGCAGTTCTTC
CDR3: CASSLSPPGSGGAPYNEQFF
size: .
V: TRBV13
length: 20
D: TRBD2
J: TRBJ2-1

DNA: TGCGCCAGCAGCCAAGGACAGTTTAGCAATCAGCCCCAGCATTTT
CDR3: CASSQGQFSNQPQHF
size: .
V: TRBV4-1
length: 15
D: .
J: TRBJ1-5

DNA: TGTGCCAGCAGTCCACAGGTTACTTACGAGCAGTACTTC
CDR3: CASSPQVTYEQYF
size: .
V: TRBV28
length: 13
D: .
J: TRBJ2-7

DNA: TGTGCCTGGAGTGCCAAAGGGGGCACTGAAGCTTTCTTT
CDR3: CAWSAKGGTEAFF
size: .
V: TRBV30
length: 13
D: .
J: TRBJ1-1

DNA: TGTGCCAGCAGCTTTCTCGGAGGAAATGGCTACACCTTC
CDR3: CASSFLGGNGYTF
size: .
V: TRBV7-6
length: 13
D: .
J: TRBJ1-2